These 3 T cell receptor beta chains were all obtained from the same sample, sequenced in a study of CD8 T cells in Susac syndrome. A quantity of about 0.5 to 1 ug RNA underwent reverse transcription using random hexamers. TCRdb re-analysed the immunoSEQ multiplex PCR reads in MiXCR, keeping a single row per CDR3 protein. The sample holds under 200,000 distinct CDR3 sequences, 90% to 95% seen once. Sequenced: CD4+ T cells from PBMCs. The receptors originated from a human donor with Susac syndrome.

The V and J genes are TRBV5-6 and TRBJ2-1, with a weak D call TRBD2 (6 bases). The CDR3 is made up of 15 amino acids. Trimming pared 3 bases from V and 9 bases from J, leaving 19 bases between. Per the germline V gene, CDR1 is SGHDT and CDR2 is YYEEEE. Here the CDR3 reads CASSWTRDGLVEQFF. In nucleotides, the CDR3 is TGTGCCAGCAGCTGGACGCGGGACGGCTTAGTTGAGCAGTTCTTC.

V and J are TRBV12-3 or TRBV12-4 and TRBJ2-3; D might be TRBD1 (5 bases). The CDR3 runs to 14 residues. With 6 bases removed from V and 3 bases from J, the gap between germline ends came to 13 bases. Here the CDR3 reads CASSPGRETDTQYF. The CDR3 DNA reads TGTGCCAGCAGCCCTGGCAGGGAAACAGATACGCAGTATTTT.

The chain employs TRBV15 and TRBJ1-4; D is undetermined. This CDR3 is 13 amino acids long. Germline values: CDR1 LNHNV, CDR2 YYDKDF (reference sequence). V was cut by 5 bases and J by 10 bases, with 14 bases left in between. CDR3 protein: CATSPTPGGKLFF. In DNA form, the CDR3 reads TGTGCCACCAGCCCAACCCCGGGCGGAAAACTGTTTTTT.